This is a list of T cell receptor beta chains from one sample in a study of cytomegalovirus exposure and HLA in healthy donors. Generated by immunoSEQ multiplex PCR, the TCRdb table keeps only in-frame clones and is missing some. The data show fewer than 40,000 clones, roughly two thirds seen once. The sequenced material came from PBMCs. The receptor set was obtained from a man aged 40-50 years in good health and CMV-seropositive. The CDR3 runs from the conserved cysteine through the conserved F or W. Each record gives: V gene, D gene, clone size, J gene, CDR3 protein, CDR3 DNA. A D gene is named only where the DNA matches it firmly. The size of a clone is reported for some rows only, either as once, few or many, or as a class for expanded clones.

V: TRBV5-5
D: NA
size: NA
J: TRBJ2-2
CDR3: CASSLVHFGGIDTGELFF
DNA: TGTGCCAGCAGCTTGGTTCATTTTGGAGGGATTGACACCGGGGAGCTGTTTTTT

V: TRBV27
D: TRBD1
size: NA
J: TRBJ2-1
CDR3: CASSLSFRQGARNEQFF
DNA: TGTGCCAGCAGTTTATCCTTCCGACAGGGGGCGCGAAATGAGCAGTTCTTC

V: TRBV9
D: TRBD1
size: once
J: TRBJ1-5
CDR3: CASSGQGGQPQHF
DNA: TGTGCCAGCAGCGGACAGGGAGGTCAGCCCCAGCATTTT

V: TRBV28
D: NA
size: once
J: TRBJ2-7
CDR3: CASSLGTFDYEQYF
DNA: TGTGCCAGCAGTCTCGGGACATTCGACTACGAGCAGTACTTC

V: TRBV15
D: NA
size: NA
J: TRBJ1-3
CDR3: CATSSGLSGNTIYF
DNA: TGTGCCACCAGCAGTGGCCTCTCTGGAAACACCATATATTTT

V: TRBV9
D: TRBD2
size: NA
J: TRBJ2-5
CDR3: CASSVVGGSGETQYF
DNA: TGTGCCAGCAGCGTAGTGGGGGGGTCAGGAGAGACCCAGTACTTC

V: TRBV7-3
D: NA
size: NA
J: TRBJ1-1
CDR3: CASKLSPDTEAFF
DNA: TGTGCCTCAAAACTATCCCCAGACACTGAAGCTTTCTTT

V: TRBV18
D: NA
size: NA
J: TRBJ1-6
CDR3: CASSPGRQGDSPLHF
DNA: TGTGCCAGCTCACCAGGGCGGCAGGGTGATTCACCCCTCCACTTT

V: TRBV6-1
D: TRBD2
size: NA
J: TRBJ2-7
CDR3: CASRTSGGLYEQYF
DNA: TGTGCCAGCAGGACTAGCGGGGGCCTCTACGAGCAGTACTTC

V: TRBV19
D: TRBD1
size: NA
J: TRBJ1-2
CDR3: CASTTSTRTGGLNGYTF
DNA: TGTGCCAGTACCACCTCCACCCGTACAGGGGGGCTGAATGGCTACACCTTC

V: TRBV7-9
D: NA
size: NA
J: TRBJ2-7
CDR3: CSSSFERDEQYF
DNA: TGTTCCAGCAGCTTCGAGAGGGACGAGCAGTACTTC

V: TRBV28
D: NA
size: NA
J: TRBJ2-3
CDR3: CASSLPDRIQRGYTQYF
DNA: TGTGCCAGCAGTTTACCCGACAGGATTCAGCGGGGTTATACGCAGTATTTT

V: TRBV2
D: NA
size: NA
J: TRBJ1-2
CDR3: CASSGGSMTRGYTF
DNA: TGTGCCAGCAGTGGAGGCAGTATGACCCGTGGCTACACCTTC

V: TRBV9
D: TRBD1
size: NA
J: TRBJ2-5
CDR3: CASSVGGGEETQYF
DNA: TGTGCCAGCAGCGTAGGAGGGGGCGAGGAGACCCAGTACTTC

V: TRBV5-5
D: TRBD1
size: once
J: TRBJ1-1
CDR3: CASSLGQGLSRGTEAFF
DNA: TGTGCCAGCAGCTTGGGACAGGGTCTTTCTAGAGGGACTGAAGCTTTCTTT

V: TRBV28
D: NA
size: NA
J: TRBJ1-2
CDR3: CASTNDGRQKLLGYTF
DNA: TGTGCCAGCACCAACGACGGCAGGCAGAAGTTGTTAGGCTACACCTTC

V: TRBV5-1
D: TRBD1
size: NA
J: TRBJ1-1
CDR3: CASKVSGGTGPMNTEAFF
DNA: TGCGCCAGCAAAGTATCGGGTGGGACAGGACCCATGAACACTGAAGCTTTCTTT

V: TRBV6-5
D: NA
size: NA
J: TRBJ2-5
CDR3: CASRLGGEETQYF
DNA: TGTGCCAGCAGATTAGGAGGGGAGGAGACCCAGTACTTC

V: TRBV7-9
D: TRBD1
size: medium-sized
J: TRBJ1-5
CDR3: CASSLTAGGDQPQHF
DNA: TGTGCCAGCAGCCTCACCGCAGGGGGCGACCAGCCCCAGCATTTT

V: TRBV28
D: TRBD1
size: NA
J: TRBJ2-1
CDR3: CASRTRGQGHYNEQFF
DNA: TGTGCCAGCAGGACCCGGGGACAGGGTCATTACAATGAGCAGTTCTTC

V: TRBV5-1
D: TRBD1
size: NA
J: TRBJ1-6
CDR3: CASSLGQGKPSSYNSPLHF
DNA: TGCGCCAGCAGCCTAGGACAGGGTAAACCGAGCTCCTATAATTCACCCCTCCACTTT

V: TRBV9
D: NA
size: NA
J: TRBJ2-5
CDR3: CASTRGSQETQYF
DNA: TGTGCCAGCACCCGAGGCAGCCAAGAGACCCAGTACTTC

V: TRBV2
D: TRBD1
size: few
J: TRBJ1-4
CDR3: CASKKTGFEEKLFF
DNA: TGTGCCAGCAAAAAGACAGGGTTTGAGGAAAAACTGTTTTTT

V: TRBV7-3
D: TRBD2
size: NA
J: TRBJ2-1
CDR3: CASSPRLAGGVFNEQFF
DNA: TGTGCCAGCAGCCCTCGACTAGCGGGGGGGGTTTTCAATGAGCAGTTCTTC

V: TRBV18
D: NA
size: NA
J: TRBJ1-1
CDR3: CASSGGTNTEAFF
DNA: TGTGCCAGCTCAGGAGGGACGAACACTGAAGCTTTCTTT

V: TRBV11-2
D: TRBD1
size: NA
J: TRBJ1-2
CDR3: CASSLTVTGRNGYTF
DNA: TGTGCCAGCAGCTTGACCGTGACAGGGAGGAATGGCTACACCTTC

V: TRBV5-1
D: TRBD1
size: NA
J: TRBJ1-3
CDR3: CASSPQGAGNTIYF
DNA: TGCGCCAGCAGCCCACAGGGGGCAGGAAACACCATATATTTT

V: TRBV27
D: NA
size: NA
J: TRBJ2-7
CDR3: CASSLAGLREQYF
DNA: TGTGCCAGCAGTCTGGCGGGGTTGAGGGAGCAGTACTTC

V: TRBV7-2
D: TRBD1
size: NA
J: TRBJ1-1
CDR3: CASRTDRGGEAFF
DNA: TGTGCCAGCAGAACGGACAGGGGCGGTGAAGCTTTCTTT

V: TRBV11-3
D: TRBD2
size: NA
J: TRBJ2-2
CDR3: CASRLAGTYTGELFF
DNA: TGTGCCAGCAGACTAGCGGGGACTTACACCGGGGAGCTGTTTTTT

V: TRBV6-6
D: NA
size: NA
J: TRBJ2-7
CDR3: CASSYSSGAYEQYF
DNA: TGTGCCAGCAGTTACTCATCAGGGGCCTACGAGCAGTACTTC

V: TRBV5-6
D: TRBD1
size: NA
J: TRBJ2-3
CDR3: CASIPRGHAGTDTQYF
DNA: TGTGCCAGCATCCCAAGGGGGCACGCGGGCACAGATACGCAGTATTTT

V: TRBV27
D: NA
size: NA
J: TRBJ2-1
CDR3: CASRQGSYNEQFF
DNA: TGTGCCAGCAGACAGGGCTCCTACAATGAGCAGTTCTTC

V: TRBV6-1
D: TRBD1
size: NA
J: TRBJ1-2
CDR3: CASSEAGTGGYTF
DNA: TGTGCCAGCAGTGAAGCCGGGACAGGTGGCTACACCTTC

V: TRBV19
D: TRBD1
size: NA
J: TRBJ1-5
CDR3: CASRGTGGNQPQHF
DNA: TGTGCCAGTAGGGGGACAGGGGGCAATCAGCCCCAGCATTTT

V: TRBV7-9
D: NA
size: NA
J: TRBJ1-1
CDR3: CASSSEEGLAFF
DNA: TGTGCCAGCAGCTCCGAGGAGGGGTTGGCTTTCTTT

V: TRBV11-3
D: NA
size: NA
J: TRBJ1-1
CDR3: CASSPPRITGLNTEAFF
DNA: TGTGCCAGCAGCCCCCCCCGGATTACAGGGTTGAACACTGAAGCTTTCTTT

V: TRBV5-6
D: TRBD1
size: NA
J: TRBJ1-5
CDR3: CASSQGTGQYSNQPQHF
DNA: TGTGCCAGCAGCCAAGGGACAGGCCAATATAGCAATCAGCCCCAGCATTTT

V: TRBV19
D: TRBD1
size: few
J: TRBJ1-4
CDR3: CASSQQGSEKLFF
DNA: TGTGCCAGTAGCCAACAGGGGAGTGAAAAACTGTTTTTT

V: TRBV19
D: TRBD1
size: NA
J: TRBJ1-4
CDR3: CASSSMHRGRGEKLFF
DNA: TGTGCCAGTAGTTCAATGCACAGGGGGCGGGGTGAAAAACTGTTTTTT

V: TRBV5-6
D: NA
size: NA
J: TRBJ2-3
CDR3: CASSLVPTSGTDTQYF
DNA: TGTGCCAGCAGCTTGGTCCCAACCTCAGGCACAGATACGCAGTATTTT

V: TRBV18
D: TRBD2
size: NA
J: TRBJ2-1
CDR3: CASSPTSGGKSHEQFF
DNA: TGTGCCAGCTCACCAACTAGCGGGGGGAAAAGCCATGAGCAGTTCTTC

V: TRBV18
D: TRBD1
size: NA
J: TRBJ2-2
CDR3: CASSPRDRDTGELFF
DNA: TGTGCCAGCTCTCCCCGGGACAGAGACACCGGGGAGCTGTTTTTT

V: TRBV27
D: NA
size: NA
J: TRBJ1-2
CDR3: CASSFRAAGPSFYGYTF
DNA: TGTGCCAGCAGTTTCCGGGCCGCGGGCCCCTCGTTCTATGGCTACACCTTC

V: TRBV6-4
D: NA
size: NA
J: TRBJ2-3
CDR3: CASRLADTQYF
DNA: TGTGCCAGCAGACTAGCAGATACGCAGTATTTT

V: TRBV5-6
D: NA
size: NA
J: TRBJ1-4
CDR3: CASSRGARDEKLFF
DNA: TGTGCCAGCAGCCGGGGGGCGCGCGATGAAAAACTGTTTTTT

V: TRBV27
D: NA
size: NA
J: TRBJ2-7
CDR3: CASSPSHATRGEQYF
DNA: TGTGCCAGCAGCCCCTCACATGCGACGCGCGGCGAGCAGTACTTC

V: TRBV27
D: TRBD2
size: NA
J: TRBJ2-1
CDR3: CASSFKSGEYNEQFF
DNA: TGTGCCAGCAGTTTCAAGAGCGGGGAGTACAATGAGCAGTTCTTC

V: TRBV7-9
D: TRBD2
size: few
J: TRBJ2-7
CDR3: CASSLGVAGGLYEQYF
DNA: TGTGCCAGCAGCTTAGGGGTGGCGGGGGGGCTTTACGAGCAGTACTTC